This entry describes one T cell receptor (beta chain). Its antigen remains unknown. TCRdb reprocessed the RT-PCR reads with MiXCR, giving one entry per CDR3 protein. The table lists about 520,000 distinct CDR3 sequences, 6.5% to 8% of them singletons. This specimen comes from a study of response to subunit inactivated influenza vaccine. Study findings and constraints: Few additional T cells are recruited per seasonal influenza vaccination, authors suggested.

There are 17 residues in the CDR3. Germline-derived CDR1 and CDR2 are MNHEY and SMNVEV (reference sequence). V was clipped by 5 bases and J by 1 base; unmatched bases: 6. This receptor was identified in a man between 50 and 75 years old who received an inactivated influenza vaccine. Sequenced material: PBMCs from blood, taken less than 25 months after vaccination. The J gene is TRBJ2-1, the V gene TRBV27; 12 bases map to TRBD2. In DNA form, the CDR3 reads TGTGCCAGCAGTCCGTGGACTAGCGGGGCATCCTACAATGAGCAGTTCTTC. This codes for CASSPWTSGASYNEQFF.